This passage covers 8 T cell receptor beta chains from one sample sequenced in a study of PD-1 blockade in classical Hodgkin lymphoma. Clones were sequenced by immunoSEQ multiplex PCR, and TCRdb holds only the in-frame ones, with some missing. The sample records 60,000 or so clones, 90% being singletons. All the patients suffered relapse after autologous stem cell transplantation, and brentuximab vedotin exposure differed. Here the sequenced sample was peripheral blood mononuclear cells (PBMCs), taken at baseline. The receptor set was obtained from a human donor with classical Hodgkin lymphoma.

V and J are TRBV13 and TRBJ1-1; a possible D gene is TRBD1 (6 bases). This CDR3 is 15 amino acids long. Trimming stripped 4 bases from V and 1 base from J, with 13 bases between. Per germline, CDR1 PRHDT and CDR2 FYEKMQ (reference sequence). This CDR3 reads CASSSWTEPNTEAFF. The CDR3 DNA sequence: TGTGCCAGCAGCTCTTGGACAGAGCCGAACACTGAAGCTTTCTTT.

This chain uses TRBV29-1 with TRBJ1-1; tentative D call: TRBD1 (5 bases). Germline V gene data show CDR1 as SQVTM and CDR2 as ANQGSEA. Trimming cost V 3 bases and J 1 base, with 9 bases left between them. CDR3 length: 13 residues. CDR3: CSVDDRSNTEAFF. CDR3 nucleotides: TGCAGCGTTGATGACAGATCGAACACTGAAGCTTTCTTT.

The chain joins TRBV6-1 to TRBJ1-2; D gene unclear. CDR3 length equals 12 residues. The V and J ends lost 5 bases and 5 bases respectively, with 9 bases between them. Germline loops: CDR1 MNHNS, CDR2 SASEGT. The CDR3 DNA follows: TGTGCCAGCAGTTCCCACAGATATGGCTACACCTTC. Translated, it gives CASSSHRYGYTF.

V gene TRBV11-2 combines with J gene TRBJ2-7; 13 nucleotides line up with TRBD2. This CDR3 region has 16 residues. Germline loops: CDR1 SGHAT, CDR2 FQNNGV. The V gene end was trimmed by 1 base and the J gene end by 3 bases; junction bases not matched to a gene: 3. CDR3 sequence: CASSLGGTSGIYEQYF. CDR3 coding DNA: TGTGCCAGCAGCTTAGGGGGGACTAGCGGGATCTACGAGCAGTACTTC.

Only one count was recorded for this clone. The gene calls are TRBV19 and TRBJ2-1; TRBD2 aligns across 10 bases. Per germline, CDR1 LNHDA and CDR2 SQIVND (reference sequence). The trim removed 6 bases at V and 8 bases at J, leaving 19 bases unmatched. The CDR3 length is 18 residues. The CDR3 nucleotides are TGTGCCAGTAGCTGGAGGCAGTATCAAACTAGCGGGGTTGATGAGCAGTTCTTC. Residues: CASSWRQYQTSGVDEQFF.

V and J are TRBV4-2 and TRBJ2-2; no firm D call. Trimming removed 3 bases at V and 3 bases at J, with 2 bases between. Germline CDR1 and CDR2: LGHNA and YNFKEQ. This CDR3 spans 12 amino acids. The CDR3 DNA reads as TGTGCCAGCAGCCATGACACCGGGGAGCTGTTTTTT. Its translation is CASSHDTGELFF.

This clone was recorded only once. J is TRBJ2-1 and V is TRBV7-3; D is perhaps TRBD2 (5 bases). The germline gives CDR1 SGHTA, CDR2 FQGTGA. The CDR3 sequence is 14 residues long. The germline V and J ends were trimmed by 2 bases and 7 bases, with 12 bases remaining between them. Here the CDR3 reads CASSLQSGWNEQFF. The CDR3, as DNA: TGTGCCAGCAGCTTACAATCGGGGTGGAATGAGCAGTTCTTC.

This chain joins TRBV6-1 and TRBJ2-7; 8 nucleotides line up with TRBD1. Germline values: CDR1 MNHNS, CDR2 SASEGT. The CDR3 totals 15 residues. Germline trimming cut 6 bases from V and 4 bases from J; bases unmatched to any gene: 11. The CDR3 reads CASRRIQGVEYEQYF. DNA of the CDR3: TGTGCCAGCAGACGAATACAGGGGGTAGAGTACGAGCAGTACTTC.